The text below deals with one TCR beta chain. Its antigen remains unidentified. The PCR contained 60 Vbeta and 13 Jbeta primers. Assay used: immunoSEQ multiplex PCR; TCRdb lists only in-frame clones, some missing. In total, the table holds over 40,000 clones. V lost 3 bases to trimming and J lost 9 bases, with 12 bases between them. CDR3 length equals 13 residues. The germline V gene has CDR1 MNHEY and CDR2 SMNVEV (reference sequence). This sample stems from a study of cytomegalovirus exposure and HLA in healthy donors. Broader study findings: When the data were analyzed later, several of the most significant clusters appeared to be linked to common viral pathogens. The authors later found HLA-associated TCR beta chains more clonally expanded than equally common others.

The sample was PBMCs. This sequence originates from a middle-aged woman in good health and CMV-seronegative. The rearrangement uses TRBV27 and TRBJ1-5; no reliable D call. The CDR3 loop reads CASSFPGVRPQHF. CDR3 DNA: TGTGCCAGCAGTTTTCCAGGCGTTCGGCCCCAGCATTTT.